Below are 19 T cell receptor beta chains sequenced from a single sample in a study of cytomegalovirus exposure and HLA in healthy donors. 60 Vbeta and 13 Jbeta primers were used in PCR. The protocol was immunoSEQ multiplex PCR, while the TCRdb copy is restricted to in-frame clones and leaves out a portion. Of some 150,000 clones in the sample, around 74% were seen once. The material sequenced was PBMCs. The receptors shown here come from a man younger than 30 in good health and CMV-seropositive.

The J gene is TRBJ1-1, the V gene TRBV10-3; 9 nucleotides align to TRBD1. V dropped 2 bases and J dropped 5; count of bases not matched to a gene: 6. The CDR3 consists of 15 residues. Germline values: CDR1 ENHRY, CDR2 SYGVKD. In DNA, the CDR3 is TGTGCCATCAGTGAGGGACAGGGGAGGGGTACTGAAGCTTTCTTT. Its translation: CAISEGQGRGTEAFF.

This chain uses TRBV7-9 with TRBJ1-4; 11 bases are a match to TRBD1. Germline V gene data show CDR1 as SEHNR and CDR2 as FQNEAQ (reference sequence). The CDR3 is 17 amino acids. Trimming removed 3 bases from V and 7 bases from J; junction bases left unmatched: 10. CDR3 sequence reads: CASSFLKGQGASEKLFF. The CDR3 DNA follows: TGTGCCAGCAGCTTCTTAAAAGGACAGGGGGCGAGTGAAAAACTGTTTTTT. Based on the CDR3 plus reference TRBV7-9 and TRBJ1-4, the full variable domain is DTGVSQNPRHKITKRGQNVTFRCDPISEHNRLYWYRQTLGQGPEFLTYFQNEAQLEKSRLLSDRFSAERPKGSFSTLEIQRTEQGDSAMYLCASSFLKGQGASEKLFFGSGTQLSVL.

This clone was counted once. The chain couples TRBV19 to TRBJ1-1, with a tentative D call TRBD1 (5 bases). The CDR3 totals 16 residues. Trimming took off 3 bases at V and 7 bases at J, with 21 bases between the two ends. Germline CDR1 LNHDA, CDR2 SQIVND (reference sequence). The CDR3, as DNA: TGTGCCAGTAGTATTTTTCTAGACAGTATCCCCGATGAAGCTTTCTTT. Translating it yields CASSIFLDSIPDEAFF.

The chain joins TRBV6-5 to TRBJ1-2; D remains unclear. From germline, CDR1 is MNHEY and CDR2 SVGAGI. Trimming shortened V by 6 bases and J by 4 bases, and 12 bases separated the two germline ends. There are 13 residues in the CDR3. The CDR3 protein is CASRSTTSYGYTF. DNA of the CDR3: TGTGCCAGCAGATCCACTACTAGCTATGGCTACACCTTC.

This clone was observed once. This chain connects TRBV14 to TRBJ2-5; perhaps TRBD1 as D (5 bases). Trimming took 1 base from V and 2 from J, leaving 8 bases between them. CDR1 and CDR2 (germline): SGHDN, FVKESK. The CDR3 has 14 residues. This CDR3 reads CASSQGGRQETQYF. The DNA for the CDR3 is TGTGCCAGCAGCCAAGGGGGCCGGCAAGAGACCCAGTACTTC.

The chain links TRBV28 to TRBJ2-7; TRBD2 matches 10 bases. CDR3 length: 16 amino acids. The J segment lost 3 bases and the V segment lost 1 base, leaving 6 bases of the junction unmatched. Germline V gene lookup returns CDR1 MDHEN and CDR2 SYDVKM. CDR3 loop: CASSLYPSGSGYEQYF. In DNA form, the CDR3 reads TGTGCCAGCAGTTTATACCCTAGCGGGAGCGGCTACGAGCAGTACTTC.

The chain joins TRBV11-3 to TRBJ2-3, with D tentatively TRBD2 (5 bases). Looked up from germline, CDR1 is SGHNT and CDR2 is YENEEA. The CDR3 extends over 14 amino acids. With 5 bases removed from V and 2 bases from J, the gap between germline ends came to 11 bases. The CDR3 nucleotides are TGTGCCAGCAGCAAAGAGGACTCCACAGATACGCAGTATTTT. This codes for CASSKEDSTDTQYF.

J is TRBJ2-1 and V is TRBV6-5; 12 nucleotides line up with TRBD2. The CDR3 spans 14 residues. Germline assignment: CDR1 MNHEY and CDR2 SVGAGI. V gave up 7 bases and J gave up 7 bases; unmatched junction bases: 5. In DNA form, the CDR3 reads TGTGCCAGCACCCTGACTAGCGGGAGTAATGAGCAGTTCTTC. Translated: CASTLTSGSNEQFF.

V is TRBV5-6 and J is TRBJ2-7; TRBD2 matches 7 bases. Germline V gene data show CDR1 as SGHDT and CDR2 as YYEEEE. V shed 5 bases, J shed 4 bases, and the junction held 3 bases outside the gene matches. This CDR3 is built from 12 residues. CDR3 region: CASSLLAYEQYF. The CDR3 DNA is TGTGCCAGCAGTTTACTAGCGTACGAGCAGTACTTC.

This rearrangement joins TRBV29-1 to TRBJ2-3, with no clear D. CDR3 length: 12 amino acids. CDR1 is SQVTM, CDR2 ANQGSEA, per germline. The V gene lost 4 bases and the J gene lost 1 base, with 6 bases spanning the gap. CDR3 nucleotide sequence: TGCAGCGTTGTCGAGGGCACAGATACGCAGTATTTT. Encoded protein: CSVVEGTDTQYF.

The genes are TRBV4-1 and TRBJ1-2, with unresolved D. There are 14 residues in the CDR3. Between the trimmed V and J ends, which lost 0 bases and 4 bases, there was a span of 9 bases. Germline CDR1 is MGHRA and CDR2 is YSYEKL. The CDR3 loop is CASSQELGSYGYTF. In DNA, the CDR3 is TGCGCCAGCAGCCAAGAGTTGGGGAGCTATGGCTACACCTTC.

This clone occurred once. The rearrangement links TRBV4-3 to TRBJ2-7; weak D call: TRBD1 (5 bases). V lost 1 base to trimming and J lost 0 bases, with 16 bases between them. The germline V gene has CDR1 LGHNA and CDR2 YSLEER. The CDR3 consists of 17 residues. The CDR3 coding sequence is TGCGCCAGCAGCCAAGGCTTGACGGGCAGGGACTCCTACGAGCAGTACTTC. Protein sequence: CASSQGLTGRDSYEQYF.

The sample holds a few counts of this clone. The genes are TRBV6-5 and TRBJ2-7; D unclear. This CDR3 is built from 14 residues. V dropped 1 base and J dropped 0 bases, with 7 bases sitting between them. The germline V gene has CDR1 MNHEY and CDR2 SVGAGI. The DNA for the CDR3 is TGTGCCAGCAGTTACTTCGGCGGCTCCTACGAGCAGTACTTC. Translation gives CASSYFGGSYEQYF.

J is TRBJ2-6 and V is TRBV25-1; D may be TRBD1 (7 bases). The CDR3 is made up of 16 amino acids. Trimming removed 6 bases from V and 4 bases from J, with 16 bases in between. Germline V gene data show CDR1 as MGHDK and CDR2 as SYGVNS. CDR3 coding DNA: TGTGCCAGCAGAAGCCAGGGGGGCGTGGGGGCCAACGTCCTGACTTTC. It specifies CASRSQGGVGANVLTF.

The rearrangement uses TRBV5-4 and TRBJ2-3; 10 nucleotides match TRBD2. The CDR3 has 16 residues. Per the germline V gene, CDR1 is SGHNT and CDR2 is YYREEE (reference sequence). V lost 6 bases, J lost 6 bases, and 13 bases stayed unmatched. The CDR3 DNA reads TGTGCCAGCACCTCTGGGGTAGCGGGGGGCGTCGATACGCAGTATTTT. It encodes CASTSGVAGGVDTQYF.

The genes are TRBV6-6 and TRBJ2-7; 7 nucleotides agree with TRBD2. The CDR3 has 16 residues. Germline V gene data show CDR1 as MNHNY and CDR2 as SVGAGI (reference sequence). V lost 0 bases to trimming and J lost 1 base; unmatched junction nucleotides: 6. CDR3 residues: CASSYSVGLKSYEQYF. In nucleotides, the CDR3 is TGTGCCAGCAGTTACTCCGTGGGACTAAAATCCTACGAGCAGTACTTC.

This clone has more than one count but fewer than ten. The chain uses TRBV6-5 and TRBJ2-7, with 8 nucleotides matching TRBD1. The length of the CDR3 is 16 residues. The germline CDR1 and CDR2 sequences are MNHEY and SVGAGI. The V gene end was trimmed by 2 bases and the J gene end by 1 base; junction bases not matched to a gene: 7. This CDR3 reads CASSYSRDRNSYEQYF. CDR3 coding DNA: TGTGCCAGCAGTTACAGCCGGGACAGGAATTCCTACGAGCAGTACTTC.

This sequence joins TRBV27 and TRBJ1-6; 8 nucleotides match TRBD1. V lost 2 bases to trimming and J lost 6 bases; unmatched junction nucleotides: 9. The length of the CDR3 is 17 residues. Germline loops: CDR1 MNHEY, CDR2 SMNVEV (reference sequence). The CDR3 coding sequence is TGTGCCAGCAGTTTAATGGACAGGGTACCCCTTAATTCACCCCTCCACTTT. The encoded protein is CASSLMDRVPLNSPLHF.

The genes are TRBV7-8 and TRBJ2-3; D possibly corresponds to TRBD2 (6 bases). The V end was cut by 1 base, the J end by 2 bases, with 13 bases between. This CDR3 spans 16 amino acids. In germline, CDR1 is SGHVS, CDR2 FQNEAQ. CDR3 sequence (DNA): TGTGCCAGCAGCTTAGACCTAGCGCAGATCACAGATACGCAGTATTTT. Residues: CASSLDLAQITDTQYF.